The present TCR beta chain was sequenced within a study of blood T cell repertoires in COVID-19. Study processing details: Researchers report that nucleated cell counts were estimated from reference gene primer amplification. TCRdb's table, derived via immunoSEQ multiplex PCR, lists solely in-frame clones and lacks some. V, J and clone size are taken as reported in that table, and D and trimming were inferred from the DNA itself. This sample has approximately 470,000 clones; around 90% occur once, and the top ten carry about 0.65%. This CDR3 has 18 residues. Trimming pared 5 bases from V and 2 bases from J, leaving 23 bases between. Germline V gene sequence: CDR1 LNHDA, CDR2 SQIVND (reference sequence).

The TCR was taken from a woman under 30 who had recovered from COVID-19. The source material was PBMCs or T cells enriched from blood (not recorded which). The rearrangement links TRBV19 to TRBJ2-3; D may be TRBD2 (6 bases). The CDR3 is CASSGISGGAGATDTQYF. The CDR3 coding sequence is TGTGCCAGTAGTGGGATAAGCGGCGGGGCTGGGGCCACAGATACGCAGTATTTT.